In its sample, the clone carrying this TCR beta chain was seen a few times. The antigen is undetermined. The data belong to a study of cytomegalovirus exposure and HLA in healthy donors. Study summary: Clustering assigned 81% of the approximately 400 genotyped donors to the Caucasian-associated ancestry cluster. Study outcomes and limitations: Association of a missense DCLRE1C variant with TCR beta V- and J-gene trimming was reported in a later analysis. Serostatus for CMV was the only available immune exposure information. Analyses of presence and absence presupposed an approximately uniform sequencing depth across donors.

The CDR3 is 15 amino acids. Germline V gives CDR1 LNHDA, CDR2 SQIVND (reference sequence). The ends were cut back, 5 bases at V and 6 bases at J, with 16 bases in the middle. Primers for the PCR totalled 60 Vbeta and 13 Jbeta. Clones were sequenced by immunoSEQ multiplex PCR, and TCRdb holds only the in-frame ones, with some missing. The repertoire holds about 43,000 clones, with approximately 77% as singletons. The V gene is TRBV19, the J gene TRBJ1-4; D gene unclear. This sequence originates from a man aged 25-40 years in good health and CMV-seronegative. Sequencing input: PBMCs. Here the CDR3 DNA reads TGTGCCAGTAGTCCCGGACTGCAGCCCGATGAAAAACTGTTTTTT. Protein sequence: CASSPGLQPDEKLFF.